The 13 T cell receptor beta chains listed next were all sequenced from one sample in a study of blood T cell repertoires in COVID-19. Sequencing was performed with immunoSEQ multiplex PCR; in TCRdb, only in-frame clones are kept and a portion is missing. This table holds roughly 260,000 clones, 75% to 95% found once. The sample comprised peripheral blood. These receptors were taken from a person between 18 and 30 years old with COVID-19, enrolled during active disease.

The chain couples TRBV18 to TRBJ1-1; D is unclear. V shed 3 bases and J shed 2 bases, with 10 bases lying between them. The CDR3 runs to 14 residues. Germline loops: CDR1 KGHSH, CDR2 LQKENI. CDR3 DNA sequence: TGTGCCAGCTCACCTGGTAGCTACAACACTGAAGCTTTCTTT. Translating it yields CASSPGSYNTEAFF.

The genes are TRBV15 and TRBJ1-4, with D unclear. The V end was cut by 3 bases, the J end by 1 base, with 9 bases between. The CDR3 covers 15 residues. Germline V gives CDR1 LNHNV, CDR2 YYDKDF (reference sequence). CDR3 coding DNA: TGTGCCACCAGCAGTTCTCCGGGAACTAATGAAAAACTGTTTTTT. Protein product: CATSSSPGTNEKLFF.

The rearrangement joins TRBV12-5 to TRBJ2-2; no clear D. Trimming took 0 bases from V and 7 from J, leaving 9 bases between them. The CDR3 extends over 14 amino acids. Germline CDR1 reads LGHNT; CDR2 reads FRNRAP. The CDR3 loop is CASGLVLPHGELFF. CDR3 in DNA: TGTGCTAGTGGTTTGGTCCTACCTCACGGGGAGCTGTTTTTT.

The chain carries TRBV5-8 and TRBJ1-5; D uncertain. The V end lost 4 bases, the J end lost 7 bases, and 9 bases lay between the germline ends. The CDR3 is 12 amino acids. Germline CDR1 and CDR2: SGHTS and YDEGEE. The CDR3 region is CASSPDMQPQHF. In nucleotides, the CDR3 is TGTGCCAGCAGCCCTGACATGCAGCCCCAGCATTTT.

The rearrangement links TRBV5-4 to TRBJ2-7, with 7 bases identical to TRBD2. V shed 4 bases and J 5 bases; nucleotides not matched to a gene: 9. Germline CDR1 reads SGHNT; CDR2 reads YYREEE (reference sequence). The CDR3 contains 14 residues. CDR3 DNA: TGTGCCAGCAGCGACGGGACTATTGGGAACGAGCAGTACTTC. Encoded protein: CASSDGTIGNEQYF.

This rearrangement joins TRBV6-1 to TRBJ2-1, with 7 positions matching TRBD2. The CDR3 length is 15 residues. Trimming took 3 bases from V and 4 from J; bases not matched to a gene: 6. Germline CDR1 is MNHNS and CDR2 is SASEGT. CDR3 residues: CASSDEAGDYNEQFF. The DNA of the CDR3 is TGTGCCAGCAGTGATGAGGCGGGAGATTACAATGAGCAGTTCTTC.

This clone was seen once. The chain joins TRBV5-1 to TRBJ2-1; TRBD1 matches 8 bases. V gave up 0 bases and J gave up 5 bases; unmatched junction bases: 4. Germline values: CDR1 SGHRS, CDR2 YFSETQ. There are 15 residues in the CDR3. The CDR3 is CASSLVSGQDNEQFF. CDR3 DNA sequence: TGCGCCAGCAGCTTGGTTTCGGGACAGGACAATGAGCAGTTCTTC.

The chain employs TRBV3-1 (or the pseudogene TRBV3-2) and TRBJ2-7; 9 bases align to TRBD2. The length of the CDR3 is 16 residues. Trimming removed 5 bases from V and 0 bases from J; junction bases left unmatched: 8. Germline lookup yields CDR1 LGHDT and CDR2 YNNKEL (reference sequence). The CDR3 DNA follows: TGTGCCAGCAGCACCGGGACTAGCCGGATCTCCTACGAGCAGTACTTC. This sequence encodes CASSTGTSRISYEQYF.

V usage is TRBV14 and J usage is TRBJ1-5, with D possibly being TRBD1 (6 bases). There are 13 residues in the CDR3. Deletions cut 4 bases from V and 9 bases from J, with 13 bases between. Per germline, CDR1 SGHDN and CDR2 FVKESK. The CDR3 loop reads CASSPGHLAPQHF. CDR3 bases: TGTGCCAGCAGCCCGGGACACCTCGCGCCCCAGCATTTT.

CDR3 protein: CAISGDSYEQYF. The CDR3 bases are TGTGCCATCAGTGGGGACAGCTACGAGCAGTACTTC. The chain employs TRBV10-3 and TRBJ2-7, with TRBD1 identical over 7 bases. Germline trimming cut 4 bases from V and 3 bases from J; bases unmatched to any gene: 0. In germline, CDR1 is ENHRY, CDR2 SYGVKD. This CDR3 has 12 amino acids.

This chain links TRBV9 with TRBJ1-1; a possible D gene is TRBD1 (6 bases). The CDR3 runs 15 residues. Trimming removed 3 bases from V and 1 base from J, with 13 bases in between. Looked up from germline, CDR1 is SGDLS and CDR2 is YYNGEE. CDR3 DNA sequence: TGTGCCAGCAGCGCAGGGGACGGAGGGAACACTGAAGCTTTCTTT. Translation gives CASSAGDGGNTEAFF. The entire variable domain, with the rest obtained from reference TRBV9 and TRBJ1-1, is as follows: DSGVTQTPKHLITATGQRVTLRCSPRSGDLSVYWYQQSLDQGLQFLIQYYNGEERAKGNILERFSAQQFPDLHSELNLSSLELGDSALYFCASSAGDGGNTEAFFGQGTRLTVV.

The V call is TRBV9, the J call TRBJ2-3; 9 bases align to TRBD2. This CDR3 has 16 amino acids. V lost 4 bases and J lost 1; bases outside the gene matches: 7. CDR1 is SGDLS and CDR2 is YYNGEE in the germline V gene. CDR3 region: CASSPGTSSRTDTQYF. CDR3 nucleotides: TGTGCCAGCAGCCCCGGGACTAGCTCGCGCACAGATACGCAGTATTTT. The whole variable domain, filled in from reference TRBV9 and TRBJ2-3, reads DSGVTQTPKHLITATGQRVTLRCSPRSGDLSVYWYQQSLDQGLQFLIQYYNGEERAKGNILERFSAQQFPDLHSELNLSSLELGDSALYFCASSPGTSSRTDTQYFGPGTRLTVL.

The chain combines TRBV10-1 with TRBJ1-1, with D uncertain. The germline gives CDR1 WNHNN, CDR2 SYGVQD (reference sequence). The CDR3 is made up of 13 amino acids. Deletions cut 4 bases from V and 10 bases from J, with 16 bases between. CDR3: CASSVGGSRGAFF. CDR3 coding DNA: TGCGCCAGCAGTGTAGGAGGGAGTCGGGGAGCTTTCTTT.